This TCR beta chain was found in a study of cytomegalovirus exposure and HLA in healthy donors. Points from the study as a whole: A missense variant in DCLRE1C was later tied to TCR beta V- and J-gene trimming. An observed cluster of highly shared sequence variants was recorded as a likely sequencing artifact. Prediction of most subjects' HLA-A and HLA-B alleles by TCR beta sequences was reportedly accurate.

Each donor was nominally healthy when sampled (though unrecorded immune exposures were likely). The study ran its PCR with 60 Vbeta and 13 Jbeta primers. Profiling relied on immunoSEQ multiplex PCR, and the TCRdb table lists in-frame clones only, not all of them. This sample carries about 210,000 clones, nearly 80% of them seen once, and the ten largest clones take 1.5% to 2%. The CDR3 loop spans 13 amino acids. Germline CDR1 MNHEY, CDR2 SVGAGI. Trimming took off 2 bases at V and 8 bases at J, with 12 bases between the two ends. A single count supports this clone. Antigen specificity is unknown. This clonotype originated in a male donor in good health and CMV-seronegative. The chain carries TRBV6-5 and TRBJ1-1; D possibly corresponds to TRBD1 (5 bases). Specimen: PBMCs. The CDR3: CASSYAEGREAFF. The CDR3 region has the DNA TGTGCCAGCAGTTACGCGGAGGGACGCGAAGCTTTCTTT.